The sequence of this T cell receptor (beta chain) was determined in a study of blood T cells in healthy people across ages. Across the study: In model experiments, template switching was able to capture about one barcoded beta molecule for every two T cells that were present.

The authors isolated at least 7 million PBMCs per sample. Per individual sample, total RNA of at least 5 micrograms was extracted. Primed by a sample-barcoded 5' primer and a J-beta primer mix, a second PCR proceeded for 7 to 11 cycles. TCRdb reanalysed the 5' RACE reads using MiXCR and keeps one entry per CDR3 protein. The sample records 500,000 to 600,000 distinct CDR3 sequences, 27% being singletons. The CDR3 covers 15 residues. Trimming took 5 bases from V and 3 from J, leaving 14 bases between them. Germline V gives CDR1 SGHVS, CDR2 FNYEAQ. General study findings and limits: Unsorted PBMC input precluded a conclusive naive versus antigen-experienced comparison.

About this clonotype itself: Its target is unknown.

What was sequenced was blood. The chain joins TRBV7-6 to TRBJ2-1, with D maybe TRBD2 (5 bases). This receptor was obtained from a woman between 70 and 85 years old in good health. CDR3 DNA: TGTGCCAGCAGCCGCCAAGGACTGGACTACAATGAGCAGTTCTTC. It encodes CASSRQGLDYNEQFF.